This TCR beta chain was captured by sequencing in a study of OX40 agonist ivuxolimab in advanced cancers. This CDR3 contains 15 residues. Germline loops: CDR1 SGHVT, CDR2 SQSDAQ. The germline V and J ends were trimmed by 4 bases and 1 base, with 13 bases remaining between them. TCRdb keeps only in-frame clones here, not all; method: immunoSEQ multiplex PCR. The table records about 45,000 clones, 65% to 90% of them present only once. Material: CD4+ or CD8+ T cells sorted from blood, obtained in a trial of the OX40 agonist ivuxolimab. J is TRBJ1-1 and V is TRBV7-4, with D perhaps matching TRBD1 (5 bases). This TCR derives from an adult with an advanced solid tumor such as melanoma, head and neck, liver or kidney cancer. The CDR3 is CASSSQGRQNTEAFF. The CDR3 DNA reads as TGTGCCAGCAGCTCGCAGGGACGGCAGAACACTGAAGCTTTCTTT.